The present entry profiles one T cell receptor beta chain with its context. The antigen it recognizes is unknown. The input lacks base qualities; no much larger clone sits a single base away. The data are from a study of PD-1 blockade in mismatch repair-deficient tumors listed by TCRdb under 2017. About the investigation overall: The trial enrolled about 90 consecutive patients with 12 mismatch repair-deficient cancer types between late 2013 and late 2016, all previously treated and progressing. Tumor-associated T cell clones in the peripheral blood of patients responding to PD-1 blockade were tracked using deep sequencing of TCR CDR3 regions. Here is what the overall study found, with its caveats: After pembrolizumab, tumor-resident clones, which were often undetectable in blood before treatment, expanded rapidly and then contracted, generally ahead of radiologic responses.

Libraries were built with the immunoSEQ multiplex PCR assay. TCRdb took this table from immuneACCESS and kept in-frame rearrangements with V and J called. Such tables lack part of the clones; where checked against another copy, unresolved V genes explain under half of the gap, and the rest is unexplained. Counted in this sample were some 45,000 clones; around 77% of them appeared once. Less than 3.5% of the sample belongs to the ten largest clones. The sample's time point label is to be understood as: peripheral blood before pembrolizumab. Mismatch repair deficiency in every enrolled patient was established by polymerase chain reaction or immunohistochemistry. TCR sequencing was performed for a few patients who responded to pembrolizumab therapy. The phase II trial prospectively tested pembrolizumab PD-1 blockade in advanced mismatch repair-deficient cancers regardless of tissue of origin. Peripheral blood T cell samples were collected serially, before PD-1 blockade began and at several time points afterward. The timing of each blood sample was reported as weeks after the first dose of pembrolizumab.

Spanning cysteine to phenylalanine, the CDR3 consists of 16 amino acids. Only the CDR3 DNA is retained, 48 bases long and in frame from the first base. From a lookup of the germline V gene, CDR1 and CDR2 are SGDLS and YYNGEE. A distance of 20 bases separates the germline ends of V and J, which lose 3 bases and 7 bases respectively. The V gene is TRBV9 and the J gene is TRBJ2-1; TRBD1 is a possible D gene, resting on 5 matching bases. The sequencing used PBMCs, collected before pembrolizumab treatment. The sequence was obtained from an adult with mismatch repair-deficient cancer. Here is the DNA: TGTGCCAGCAGCGCCTTAGGAGACAGTCCTACAAATGAGCAGTTCTTC. Protein translation: CASSALGDSPTNEQFF. The full variable domain, with segments outside the CDR3 supplied by the reference TRBV9 and TRBJ2-1 proteins, appears as DSGVTQTPKHLITATGQRVTLRCSPRSGDLSVYWYQQSLDQGLQFLIQYYNGEERAKGNILERFSAQQFPDLHSELNLSSLELGDSALYFCASSALGDSPTNEQFFGPGTRLTVL.